The source of this T cell receptor (beta chain) is a study of control samples from healthy donors and cancer patients. Produced via immunoSEQ multiplex PCR; TCRdb's table is partial and in-frame only. The data hold 75,000 to 90,000 clones, with roughly 86% observed a single time. Germline trimming cut 5 bases from V and 3 bases from J; bases unmatched to any gene: 8. CDR3 length: 15 residues. Germline CDR1 and CDR2: LNHDA and SQIVND (reference sequence). The source is a man between 25 and 39 years old in good health. V is TRBV19 and J is TRBJ2-7; TRBD1 agrees at 9 bases. The specimen was blood. CDR3 in DNA: TGTGCCAGTAGTGCCTCTCCGGGACAGGGCTACGAGCAGTACGTC. As protein: CASSASPGQGYEQYV.